A single sample is the source of the 22 T cell receptor beta chains below, sequenced in a study of shared clonotypes between healthy human individuals. The data were produced by immunoSEQ multiplex PCR, yet TCRdb's version contains in-frame clones alone and is incomplete. The data show 2 million or so clones, around 96% seen once. Naive CD8 cells lacked CD45RO, underwent positive selection for CCR7 and left out terminally differentiated effector memory CD45RA+ cells. The specimen was naive CD8+ T cells sorted from blood. The receptors were gathered from a man younger than 35 in good health.

The rearrangement links TRBV5-4 to TRBJ2-1; D may be TRBD1 (6 bases). Germline V lookup: CDR1 SGHNT, CDR2 YYREEE (reference sequence). V lost 0 bases, J lost 4 bases, and 11 bases lay in between. The CDR3 length is 15 residues. CDR3 coding DNA: TGTGCCAGCAGCTTGGGGCAGGGGATATACAATGAGCAGTTCTTC. Translating it yields CASSLGQGIYNEQFF.

The chain employs TRBV9 and TRBJ1-2; perhaps TRBD1 as D (5 bases). V gave up 5 bases and J gave up 4 bases, with 12 bases separating them. Germline V lookup: CDR1 SGDLS, CDR2 YYNGEE. This CDR3 has 13 amino acids. The CDR3 coding sequence is TGTGCCAGCAGTCGCGGGGACCTCTATGGCTACACCTTC. It is translated as CASSRGDLYGYTF. Based on the CDR3 plus reference TRBV9 and TRBJ1-2, the full variable domain is DSGVTQTPKHLITATGQRVTLRCSPRSGDLSVYWYQQSLDQGLQFLIQYYNGEERAKGNILERFSAQQFPDLHSELNLSSLELGDSALYFCASSRGDLYGYTFGSGTRLTVV.

The chain has TRBV30 and TRBJ1-2; tentative D call: TRBD1 (5 bases). Germline CDR1 and CDR2: GTSNPN and SVGIG (reference sequence). The V end lost 4 bases, the J end lost 8 bases, and 23 bases lay between the germline ends. CDR3 length: 15 residues. In DNA, the CDR3 is TGTGCCTGGAATCCCTTTTCAGGGCCGCGTAAGGGCTACACCTTC. Protein: CAWNPFSGPRKGYTF. The entire variable domain, with the rest obtained from reference TRBV30 and TRBJ1-2, is as follows: SQTIHQWPATLVQPVGSPLSLECTVEGTSNPNLYWYRQAAGRGLQLLFYSVGIGQISSEVPQNLSASRPQDRQFILSSKKLLLSDSGFYLCAWNPFSGPRKGYTFGSGTRLTVV.

The rearrangement uses TRBV6-1 and TRBJ2-1; TRBD1 or TRBD2 may be the D gene (5 bases each). Germline V CDR1 and CDR2: MNHNS, SASEGT. The V gene lost 2 bases and the J gene lost 4 bases, with 15 bases spanning the gap. The CDR3 spans 16 residues. The CDR3 region is CASSENRGLAYNEQFF. As DNA, the CDR3 is TGTGCCAGCAGTGAAAATCGGGGCCTAGCTTACAATGAGCAGTTCTTC.

V usage is TRBV5-6 and J usage is TRBJ1-5; D not resolved. V lost 3 bases and J lost 6, with 13 bases in between. This CDR3 is 14 amino acids long. The germline gives CDR1 SGHDT, CDR2 YYEEEE. The CDR3 loop reads CASSSRESGQPQHF. CDR3 bases: TGTGCCAGCAGCTCGAGGGAATCGGGTCAGCCCCAGCATTTT.

The gene calls are TRBV19 and TRBJ1-5, with TRBD1 matching 7 bases. The germline gives CDR1 LNHDA, CDR2 SQIVND (reference sequence). After removal of 1 base from V and 6 bases from J, the junction contained 6 bases not matched to a gene. This CDR3 has 15 residues. CDR3: CASSIGTGPSQPQHF. DNA for the CDR3: TGTGCCAGTAGTATAGGGACAGGTCCCAGTCAGCCCCAGCATTTT.

The chain employs TRBV6-1 and TRBJ2-2, with 13 bases matching TRBD2. The length of the CDR3 is 18 residues. With V trimmed by 4 bases and J by 4 bases, 9 bases remained unmatched. Germline CDR1 reads MNHNS; CDR2 reads SASEGT. CDR3 sequence: CASSVLAGGPSSTGELFF. The CDR3 DNA sequence: TGTGCCAGCAGTGTACTAGCGGGGGGGCCCTCGAGCACCGGGGAGCTGTTTTTT.

In regard to this clone: Other DNA sequences in the sample encode the same CDR3. This chain joins TRBV9 and TRBJ2-7; no clear D gene. The CDR3 totals 14 residues. CDR1 and CDR2 (germline): SGDLS, YYNGEE. V lost 0 bases and J 2 bases, leaving 9 bases between the germline ends. The CDR3 reads CASSVGNGPYEQYF. In DNA form, the CDR3 reads TGTGCCAGCAGCGTAGGTAATGGGCCCTACGAGCAGTACTTC. The whole variable domain, remainder taken from reference TRBV9 and TRBJ2-7, is DSGVTQTPKHLITATGQRVTLRCSPRSGDLSVYWYQQSLDQGLQFLIQYYNGEERAKGNILERFSAQQFPDLHSELNLSSLELGDSALYFCASSVGNGPYEQYFGPGTRLTVT.

The chain couples TRBV10-3 to TRBJ2-1; D not resolved. The CDR3 consists of 14 residues. From germline, CDR1 is ENHRY and CDR2 SYGVKD. The V and J ends lost 0 bases and 8 bases respectively, with 11 bases between them. The chain's CDR3 is CAISESMGYDEQFF. CDR3 coding DNA: TGTGCCATCAGTGAGTCGATGGGTTACGATGAGCAGTTCTTC.

V usage is TRBV27 and J usage is TRBJ1-1; 8 bases are shared with TRBD1. The CDR3 sequence is 16 residues long. V dropped 3 bases and J dropped 2; count of bases not matched to a gene: 8. Germline lookup yields CDR1 MNHEY and CDR2 SMNVEV (reference sequence). The CDR3: CASSLVEQGGNTEAFF. The CDR3 nucleotides read TGTGCCAGCAGTTTGGTAGAACAGGGGGGTAACACTGAAGCTTTCTTT.

The chain carries TRBV7-9 and TRBJ2-1, with 12 nucleotides matching TRBD2. This CDR3 contains 18 residues. V was clipped by 3 bases and J by 1 base; unmatched bases: 7. Germline CDR1 and CDR2: SEHNR and FQNEAQ (reference sequence). In nucleotides, the CDR3 is TGTGCCAGCAGCTTCGGGACTAGCGGGTTAGGGTCCTACAATGAGCAGTTCTTC. Translating gives CASSFGTSGLGSYNEQFF.

The chain recombines TRBV15 with TRBJ2-7; the D gene is possibly TRBD2 (5 bases). Germline lookup yields CDR1 LNHNV and CDR2 YYDKDF (reference sequence). V lost 7 bases and J lost 4, with 14 bases in between. This CDR3 region has 13 residues. CDR3 protein: CATTEGVGYEQYF. The CDR3 region has the DNA TGTGCCACCACTGAGGGTGTTGGATACGAGCAGTACTTC.

This clone has only a few counts. The chain is built from TRBV6-5 and TRBJ1-2; TRBD1 is a possible D gene (5 bases). The V and J ends lost 3 bases and 5 bases respectively, with 13 bases between them. The CDR3 has 14 residues. Per germline, CDR1 MNHEY and CDR2 SVGAGI. The CDR3 DNA is TGTGCCAGCAGTTATAGGGCAGGGATATATGGCTACACCTTC. This gives the protein CASSYRAGIYGYTF.

This chain joins TRBV6-6 and TRBJ1-6; D possibly corresponds to TRBD1 (6 bases). Germline V gene sequence: CDR1 MNHNY, CDR2 SVGAGI (reference sequence). The V end lost 2 bases, the J end lost 5 bases, and 13 bases lay between the germline ends. The CDR3 has 16 amino acids. The CDR3 is CASSYVVTGHNSPLHF. The CDR3 DNA reads as TGTGCCAGCAGTTACGTGGTGACAGGTCATAATTCACCCCTCCACTTT.

CDR3 sequence: CASSPPSSYGYTF. In nucleotides, the CDR3 is TGTGCCAGCAGTCCCCCTTCTAGCTATGGCTACACCTTC. The V and J genes are TRBV9 and TRBJ1-2, with D hard to call. CDR1 is SGDLS, CDR2 YYNGEE, per germline. Between the trimmed V and J ends, which lost 5 bases and 4 bases, there was a span of 12 bases. This CDR3 comprises 13 residues.

The rearrangement uses TRBV15 and TRBJ2-2; D gene unclear. This CDR3 is built from 15 residues. The germline V gene encodes CDR1 LNHNV and CDR2 YYDKDF (reference sequence). Trimming pared 1 base from V and 1 base from J, leaving 7 bases between. In DNA form, the CDR3 reads TGTGCCACCAGCAGAGGAGACGGGAACACCGGGGAGCTGTTTTTT. It translates to CATSRGDGNTGELFF.

The CDR3 sequence: CASSLGPGTGYGDEQYF. The CDR3 nucleotides read TGCGCCAGCAGCTTGGGACCCGGGACAGGGTATGGGGACGAGCAGTACTTC. The chain joins TRBV5-1 to TRBJ2-7; 9 nucleotides match TRBD1. The J segment lost 5 bases and the V segment lost 0 bases, leaving 12 bases of the junction unmatched. Germline-derived CDR1 and CDR2 are SGHRS and YFSETQ. This CDR3 is 17 amino acids long.

V gene TRBV4-1 combines with J gene TRBJ2-2; 9 nucleotides line up with TRBD2. CDR1 and CDR2 from the germline V gene are MGHRA and YSYEKL. After removal of 4 bases from V and 3 bases from J, the junction contained 6 bases not matched to a gene. This CDR3 region has 16 residues. The CDR3 loop reads CASSLLLAGDTGELFF. The CDR3, as DNA: TGCGCCAGCAGCCTTCTCTTAGCGGGGGACACCGGGGAGCTGTTTTTT.

CDR3 sequence: CASSRGPSYNEQFF. The CDR3 nucleotides read TGTGCCAGCTCCCGGGGGCCCTCCTACAATGAGCAGTTCTTC. The V gene is TRBV2, the J gene TRBJ2-1; TRBD1 or TRBD2 may be the D gene (6 bases each). The germline V and J ends were trimmed by 8 bases and 0 bases, with 11 bases remaining between them. In germline, CDR1 is SNHLY, CDR2 FYNNEI. The CDR3 totals 14 residues.

This rearrangement joins TRBV10-1 to TRBJ2-7; D possibly corresponds to TRBD1 (5 bases). Trimming left V 3 bases short and J 7 bases short, with 22 bases between. CDR1 is WNHNN, CDR2 SYGVQD, per germline (reference sequence). The CDR3 runs to 16 residues. CDR3 coding DNA: TGCGCCAGCAGTGAATTTTCCCTAGGGCAGGGATGGGAGCAGTACTTC. Residues: CASSEFSLGQGWEQYF.

The rearrangement links TRBV30 to TRBJ2-7; D remains unclear. The V gene's germline CDR1 is GTSNPN and CDR2 SVGIG (reference sequence). This CDR3 has 13 amino acids. Trimming left V 0 bases short and J 3 bases short, with 9 bases between. CDR3 in DNA: TGTGCCTGGAGTGTACTATGGGACTACGAGCAGTACTTC. Its protein product is CAWSVLWDYEQYF.

The chain couples TRBV6-5 to TRBJ2-5; 9 bases agree with TRBD2. The trim removed 0 bases at V and 7 bases at J, leaving 6 bases unmatched. CDR1 MNHEY and CDR2 SVGAGI come from the germline V gene. The CDR3 runs 15 residues. The CDR3: CASSYSAGGPGTQYF. CDR3 bases: TGTGCCAGCAGTTACTCGGCGGGAGGGCCGGGGACCCAGTACTTC.